The source of this TCR beta chain is a study of T cell repertoires in cytomegalovirus infection. Study background: Public TCR beta signatures were indicative of both CMV infection and a matching HLA type. Findings of the study overall: Summed public TCR beta family frequency identified CMV carriers bearing the relevant HLA. The response measured ex vivo was dominated by TCR beta clonotypes (HLA-C-restricted and CMV-specific).

This clonotype was found many times. Antigen: not known. It is unclear where the CDR3 begins or ends on the DNA, so no DNA is shown, and the CDR3 is as TCRdb lists it. The CDR3 totals 19 residues, both ends included. Germline assignment: CDR1 LGHNT and CDR2 FRNRAP. TCRdb independently ran MiXCR on the reads; one entry per CDR3 protein. Of about 830,000 distinct CDR3 sequences in the sample, 32% were seen once. This receptor was obtained from a human donor in good health (CMV status not recorded). Some clones in this sample may be carry-over from other donors' samples. Material: cultured CD8+ T cells from PBMCs, obtained from culture after CMV antigen stimulation. V and J are TRBV12-5 and TRBJ1-2; the table's D call TRBD1 went unverified against the DNA. The CDR3 sequence: CASGGLSLDPREISYGYTF.